These 27 T cell receptor beta chains were sequenced from one sample in a study of blood T cells in healthy people across ages. With a J-beta primer mix and a sample-barcoded 5' primer, a second PCR ran roughly 6 to 12 cycles. TCRdb reprocessed the 5' RACE reads with MiXCR, giving one entry per CDR3 protein. The table has about 930,000 distinct CDR3 sequences, about 29% seen once. These data are also associated with another study on T cells of mothers and their children.

Sample: blood. These receptor sequences come from a woman aged 40 to 49 in good health.

The sample holds many counts of this clonotype. The rearrangement uses TRBV12-3 or TRBV12-4 and TRBJ2-3; 12 nucleotides match TRBD2. The CDR3 extends over 16 amino acids. V trimming: 7 bases; J trimming: 4 bases; junction bases outside the gene matches: 9. Written as DNA, the CDR3 is TGTGCCAGCACCGAAACTAGCGGGGGGACTTCAGATACGCAGTATTTT. Translated, it gives CASTETSGGTSDTQYF.

As for this clonotype: Its ends do not fully match the called genes, so a read error is possible. The CDR3 is CASSPRLKYGCTF. The CDR3 DNA follows: TGTGCCAGCAGCCCAAGACTGAAGTATGGCTGCACCTTC. The chain combines TRBV11-2 with TRBJ1-2, with D hard to call. The CDR3 has 13 amino acids. Germline-derived CDR1 and CDR2 are SGHAT and FQNNGV.

The rearrangement links TRBV2 to TRBJ1-5; D gene unclear. Trimming stripped 6 bases from V and 6 bases from J, with 12 bases between. Germline V gene lookup returns CDR1 SNHLY and CDR2 FYNNEI. The CDR3 totals 13 residues. The DNA of the CDR3 is TGTGCCAGCAGGGGAAAGAGGAGTCAGCCCCAGCATTTT. It translates to CASRGKRSQPQHF.

This clonotype was detected once. Compared with germline, one end of the junction differs, possibly owing to a read error. The chain joins TRBV4-1 to TRBJ2-3, with 8 nucleotides matching TRBD2. The CDR3 runs 18 residues. Germline V lookup: CDR1 MGHRA, CDR2 YSYEKL. In DNA form, the CDR3 reads TGCGTCAGCAGCCAAGGCTCGCAAGCGGGGGCAAAGTCAGATACGCAGTATTTT. It yields the protein CVSSQGSQAGAKSDTQYF.

This clonotype was observed many times. This chain connects TRBV5-5 to TRBJ2-7; tentative D call: TRBD1 (6 bases). Per the germline V gene, CDR1 is SGHKS and CDR2 is YYEKEE (reference sequence). Trimming removed 1 base at V and 2 bases at J, with 13 bases between. The CDR3 covers 15 residues. CDR3 nucleotide sequence: TGTGCCAGCAGCTTGCGGCCAGGGGCGACCTACGAGCAGTACTTC. Translated: CASSLRPGATYEQYF.

This rearrangement joins TRBV7-9 to TRBJ1-3; D remains ambiguous. Germline CDR1 SEHNR, CDR2 FQNEAQ (reference sequence). V lost 4 bases and J 11 bases, leaving 15 bases between the germline ends. The CDR3 is 13 residues long. In DNA form, the CDR3 reads TGTGCCAGCAGCTCTCAATACGAAAGTCCCATATATTTT. Its protein is CASSSQYESPIYF.

The chain recombines TRBV5-1 with TRBJ2-1, with 15 nucleotides matching TRBD2. V dropped 3 bases and J dropped 5; count of bases not matched to a gene: 12. Per germline, CDR1 SGHRS and CDR2 YFSETQ. The CDR3 totals 19 residues. This chain's CDR3 is CASSSGLAGGIHPDNEQFF. CDR3 nucleotide sequence: TGCGCCAGCAGCTCGGGACTAGCGGGAGGCATCCACCCCGACAATGAGCAGTTCTTC.

This chain links TRBV7-2 with TRBJ1-4; D is ambiguous. The ends were cut back, 6 bases at V and 10 bases at J, with 18 bases in the middle. Per germline, CDR1 SGHTA and CDR2 FQGNSA. The CDR3 runs to 14 residues. The DNA for the CDR3 is TGTGCCAGCAGTTGGGGAAGTTTGGTAGGAAAACTGTTTTTT. It encodes CASSWGSLVGKLFF.

This chain links TRBV6-1 with TRBJ1-1; possible D gene TRBD1, 5 bases. V lost 8 bases, J lost 11 bases, and 24 bases lay in between. In germline, CDR1 is MNHNS, CDR2 SASEGT. The CDR3 extends over 14 amino acids. The CDR3 is CASGVYQGAGGAFF. CDR3 coding DNA: TGTGCCAGCGGAGTATACCAGGGAGCGGGAGGGGCTTTCTTT.

The rearrangement joins TRBV7-2 to TRBJ1-1; TRBD1 matches 7 bases. V was clipped by 4 bases and J by 4 bases; unmatched bases: 9. Looked up from germline, CDR1 is SGHTA and CDR2 is FQGNSA. CDR3 length equals 15 residues. The CDR3: CASSSPRDRFTEAFF. In DNA form, the CDR3 reads TGTGCCAGCAGCTCTCCCCGGGACAGATTCACTGAAGCTTTCTTT. Full variable domain (rest looked up from reference TRBV7-2 and TRBJ1-1): GAGVSQSPSNKVTEKGKDVELRCDPISGHTALYWYRQSLGQGLEFLIYFQGNSAPDKSGLPSDRFSAERTGGSVSTLTIQRTQQEDSAVYLCASSSPRDRFTEAFFGQGTRLTVV.

The gene calls are TRBV27 and TRBJ2-1, with TRBD1 matching 8 bases. V lost 6 bases and J lost 7; bases outside the gene matches: 8. The CDR3 is 14 amino acids. Looked up from germline, CDR1 is MNHEY and CDR2 is SMNVEV (reference sequence). The CDR3 spells CASSHRGSSNEQFF. The CDR3, as DNA: TGTGCCAGCAGCCACAGGGGGTCCTCGAATGAGCAGTTCTTC.

The table lists this clonotype with a count of one. This chain uses TRBV28 with TRBJ2-6; D may be TRBD1 or TRBD2 (6 bases each). Per germline, CDR1 MDHEN and CDR2 SYDVKM. CDR3 length: 15 residues. Trimming left V 7 bases short and J 4 bases short, with 14 bases between. The CDR3 sequence is CASIRGVGGANVLTF. The CDR3 coding sequence is TGTGCCAGCATAAGGGGGGTGGGGGGGGCCAACGTCCTGACTTTC.

This clonotype has just a few counts. V usage is TRBV27 and J usage is TRBJ2-3; D is possibly TRBD1 (6 bases). From germline, CDR1 is MNHEY and CDR2 SMNVEV (reference sequence). V was clipped by 4 bases and J by 0 bases, with 14 bases between them. The CDR3 length is 16 residues. CDR3 nucleotide sequence: TGTGCCAGCAGTTCCCCGGACAGCTCTAGCACAGATACGCAGTATTTT. This translates into CASSSPDSSSTDTQYF.

The V call is TRBV7-6, the J call TRBJ1-1; D gene uncertain. Germline V CDR1 and CDR2: SGHVS, FNYEAQ. The V and J ends lost 1 base and 9 bases respectively, with 9 bases between them. This CDR3 has 12 amino acids. The CDR3 sequence is CASSLEGTQAFF. In nucleotides, the CDR3 is TGTGCCAGCAGCTTAGAAGGAACACAAGCTTTCTTT.

This clonotype was counted many times. Here the CDR3 reads CASSLTRGIQYF. CDR3 in DNA: TGTGCCAGCAGCTTAACGCGGGGGATCCAGTACTTC. The chain recombines TRBV7-3 with TRBJ2-5, with TRBD2 identical over 7 bases. Trimming took 0 bases from V and 10 from J; bases not matched to a gene: 2. This CDR3 has 12 amino acids. In germline, CDR1 is SGHTA, CDR2 FQGTGA.

In this sample, this clonotype turned up many times. The gene calls are TRBV29-1 and TRBJ2-6; the match to TRBD1 covers 9 bases. The CDR3 totals 17 residues. V shed 6 bases and J 1 base; nucleotides not matched to a gene: 10. CDR1 and CDR2 (germline): SQVTM, ANQGSEA. The CDR3 sequence is CSVPRGDRGSGANVLTF. The CDR3 bases are TGCAGCGTCCCGAGAGGCGACAGGGGGTCTGGGGCCAACGTCCTGACTTTC.

Ten or more counts support this clonotype. This rearrangement joins TRBV6-5 to TRBJ2-7; 7 positions agree with TRBD2. The germline gives CDR1 MNHEY, CDR2 SVGAGI. With V trimmed by 3 bases and J by 3 bases, 2 bases remained unmatched. The CDR3 runs to 13 residues. The DNA of the CDR3 is TGTGCCAGCAGTTATGAGCGGGGCTACGAGCAGTACTTC. The encoded protein is CASSYERGYEQYF.

This clonotype has a count of ten or more. Here the CDR3 DNA reads TGCAGTGCTAGAGCGCGGGGGGGCCCCTACAATGAGCAGTTCTTC. Translation: CSARARGGPYNEQFF. The genes are TRBV20-1 and TRBJ2-1; 9 bases match TRBD2. The V and J ends lost 1 base and 2 bases, in that order; junction bases with no gene match: 3. CDR1 is DFQATT, CDR2 SNEGSKA, per germline (reference sequence). The CDR3 is 15 residues long.

As concerns this clonotype: A read error may produce the germline difference seen at one junction end. The rearrangement joins TRBV18 to TRBJ1-2, with D perhaps TRBD1 (6 bases). Germline V CDR1 and CDR2: KGHSH, LQKENI. The CDR3 contains 15 residues. The CDR3 DNA sequence: TGTGCCAGCTCACCGGACAGTACGACTAACTATGGCTACATCTTC. Translated: CASSPDSTTNYGYIF.

CDR3 amino acids: CASTLTGLVYNEQFF. The CDR3 bases are TGCGCCAGCACCCTTACGGGACTAGTCTACAATGAGCAGTTCTTC. The V gene is TRBV5-1, the J gene TRBJ2-1; 8 nucleotides line up with TRBD2. The junction had 8 bases not matched to a gene; V was cut back by 6 bases and J by 3 bases. The CDR3 runs to 15 residues. Looked up from germline, CDR1 is SGHRS and CDR2 is YFSETQ.

The V and J genes are TRBV28 and TRBJ1-3; D is uncertain. CDR1 is MDHEN and CDR2 is SYDVKM in the germline V gene. The CDR3 runs 13 residues. V dropped 6 bases and J dropped 4 bases, with 10 bases sitting between them. CDR3 coding DNA: TGTGCCAGCAGGTTGACGAGAGGAAACACCATATATTTT. Its protein is CASRLTRGNTIYF.

The gene calls are TRBV24-1 and TRBJ2-3; TRBD1 matches at 7 bases. Trimming removed 9 bases from V and 2 bases from J; junction bases left unmatched: 1. Germline V CDR1 and CDR2: KGHDR, SFDVKD. The CDR3 sequence is 12 residues long. The CDR3 is CATGQDTDTQYF. CDR3 DNA sequence: TGTGCCACCGGACAGGACACAGATACGCAGTATTTT.

This clonotype was counted at least ten times. V is TRBV7-8 and J is TRBJ2-5, with 9 bases that match TRBD2. V shed 0 bases and J 2 bases; nucleotides not matched to a gene: 7. This CDR3 is built from 17 residues. Germline V gene lookup returns CDR1 SGHVS and CDR2 FQNEAQ. CDR3 sequence: CASSLAWRLAEQETQYF. The CDR3 DNA is TGTGCCAGCAGCTTAGCGTGGCGACTAGCGGAACAAGAGACCCAGTACTTC.

This sequence joins TRBV5-1 and TRBJ1-4; TRBD1 might be the D (6 bases). Deletions cut 4 bases from V and 0 bases from J, with 10 bases between. The CDR3 extends over 15 amino acids. In germline, CDR1 is SGHRS, CDR2 YFSETQ. In DNA form, the CDR3 reads TGCGCCAGCAGCCCCGGGACAACAACTAATGAAAAACTGTTTTTT. It codes for CASSPGTTTNEKLFF. Complete variable domain (other parts from reference TRBV5-1 and TRBJ1-4): KAGVTQTPRYLIKTRGQQVTLSCSPISGHRSVSWYQQTPGQGLQFLFEYFSETQRNKGNFPGRFSGRQFSNSRSEMNVSTLELGDSALYLCASSPGTTTNEKLFFGSGTQLSVL.

About this clonotype: Relative to the germline gene, one junction end is altered; a read error may explain this. The chain links TRBV7-2 to TRBJ1-1; TRBD1 might be the D (5 bases). CDR3 length equals 12 residues. Germline V gene data show CDR1 as SGHTA and CDR2 as FQGNSA. CDR3 DNA: TGTGCCGGCAGCTTAGTGGGAGGGGTTGACTTCTTT. Amino acids: CAGSLVGGVDFF.

The chain couples TRBV20-1 to TRBJ1-5; D gene ambiguous. This CDR3 region has 13 residues. From germline, CDR1 is DFQATT and CDR2 SNEGSKA (reference sequence). The germline V and J ends were trimmed by 5 bases and 7 bases, with 15 bases remaining between them. In DNA, the CDR3 is TGCAGTGCTTGGGTCAGTTCGAAGCAGCCCCAGCATTTT. Encoded protein: CSAWVSSKQPQHF.

This clonotype has only one observation. A much larger clone lies a single base off, so this may be a read error. The J gene is TRBJ2-6, the V gene TRBV24-1; D may match TRBD1 or TRBD2 (6 bases each). V lost 5 bases and J 3 bases, leaving 13 bases between the germline ends. CDR1 and CDR2 from the germline V gene are KGHDR and SFDVKD. There are 16 residues in the CDR3. CDR3 sequence (DNA): TGTGCCACCAGTGGTCCGGGGGCGAATGGGGCCAACGTCCTGACTTTC. Translated: CATSGPGANGANVLTF.